These 20 T cell receptor beta chains originate from one sample sequenced in a study of a mutant IDH1 vaccine in newly diagnosed glioma (dated by TCRdb to 2020 to 2022). Library creation used the immunoSEQ multiplex PCR assay. TCRdb stores this immuneACCESS table with in-frame sequences only. Part of the clones is absent; in the studies checked, under half of the shortfall reflects unresolved V genes, and no reason is known for the rest. This sample has some 95,000 clones in its table, and about four fifths of those were observed once. The ten largest make up 6.5% to 9.5% of the sample. What the time point label conveys for this sample: baseline, week 1 (first vaccination visit). The treatment or condition label for this specimen denotes: pre-vaccination baseline after standard-of-care therapy. The sequences come from PBMCs, collected from a glioma patient treated with radiotherapy, temozolomide or both. The receptors shown here come from a man aged 35 to 55 with glioma.

This chain connects TRBV14 to TRBJ2-7; D perhaps matches TRBD1 (6 bases). V was trimmed by 1 base and J by 10 bases, leaving 23 bases between them. The CDR3 spans 16 residues. The germline CDR1 and CDR2 sequences are SGHDN and FVKESK. CDR3 amino acids: CASSQAATGLSRTQYF. In DNA, the CDR3 is TGTGCCAGCAGCCAAGCTGCGACAGGTCTATCCAGGACTCAGTACTTC. The variable domain in full, with the rest retrieved from reference TRBV14 and TRBJ2-7, is EAGVTQFPSHSVIEKGQTVTLRCDPISGHDNLYWYRRVMGKEIKFLLHFVKESKQDESGMPNNRFLAERTGGTYSTLKVQPAELEDSGVYFCASSQAATGLSRTQYFGPGTRLTVT.

CDR3 nucleotides: TGTGCCAGCAGTGGCTATAGGACGGATATCTGGCATTTT. Translated, it gives CASSGYRTDIWHF. V and J are TRBV6-6 and TRBJ1-5; D not certain. Germline CDR1 is MNHNY and CDR2 is SVGAGI (reference sequence). The CDR3 has 13 residues. V dropped 5 bases and J dropped 15 bases, with 20 bases sitting between them.

This chain connects TRBV27 to TRBJ1-5; 10 bases map to TRBD1. This CDR3 comprises 16 residues. Germline values: CDR1 MNHEY, CDR2 SMNVEV (reference sequence). With V trimmed by 6 bases and J by 5 bases, 10 bases remained unmatched. The CDR3 DNA follows: TGTGCCAGCAGCCCCATGGACAGGGGGTATCATCAGCCCCAGCATTTT. Protein: CASSPMDRGYHQPQHF.

The chain combines TRBV5-5 with TRBJ1-1; TRBD1 agrees at 9 bases. CDR1 SGHKS and CDR2 YYEKEE come from the germline V gene (reference sequence). V was clipped by 6 bases and J by 3 bases; unmatched bases: 6. The CDR3 contains 14 residues. The CDR3 nucleotides read TGTGCCAGCACCCCTCGGACAGGGGACACTGAAGCTTTCTTT. This translates into CASTPRTGDTEAFF.

The genes are TRBV7-9 and TRBJ1-2, with a tentative D call TRBD1 (6 bases). The V gene's germline CDR1 is SEHNR and CDR2 FQNEAQ (reference sequence). The CDR3 spans 15 residues. V gave up 5 bases and J gave up 8 bases, with 21 bases separating them. CDR3 region: CASSRQQQGRGGYTF. The CDR3 nucleotides are TGTGCCAGCAGCCGGCAGCAGCAGGGGAGAGGCGGCTACACCTTC.

The J gene is TRBJ2-1, the V gene TRBV15; D remains unclear. V was clipped by 0 bases and J by 4 bases, with 7 bases between them. The CDR3 contains 14 residues. Germline assignment: CDR1 LNHNV and CDR2 YYDKDF (reference sequence). Here the CDR3 DNA reads TGTGCCACCAGCAGAGATCTCGAATACAATGAGCAGTTCTTC. Translated, it gives CATSRDLEYNEQFF.

This chain connects TRBV27 to TRBJ2-7; D may be TRBD2 (6 bases). CDR1 and CDR2 (germline): MNHEY, SMNVEV (reference sequence). The CDR3 contains 14 residues. The V end was cut by 0 bases, the J end by 7 bases, with 13 bases between. The CDR3, as DNA: TGTGCCAGCAGTTTATCCTGGCTAGCGCTGGAGCAGTACTTC. This sequence encodes CASSLSWLALEQYF.

Worth noting for this clone: A read error may account for a junction end that differs from germline. The chain combines TRBV5-4 with TRBJ2-3; 13 bases line up with TRBD2. This CDR3 is built from 18 residues. Germline CDR1 is SGHNT and CDR2 is YYREEE (reference sequence). CDR3 DNA: TGCGCCAGCAGCCAAGCCGCGCGGGGGACTAGCGGGGCAGATACGCAGTATTTT. It specifies CASSQAARGTSGADTQYF.

DNA of the CDR3: TGTGCTAGTGGTCCCTCCGGGACAGGGAGAAGCACAGATACGCAGTATTTT. Translated: CASGPSGTGRSTDTQYF. V is TRBV12-5 and J is TRBJ2-3; 9 positions agree with TRBD1. Germline V gene data show CDR1 as LGHNT and CDR2 as FRNRAP. This CDR3 contains 17 residues. V shed 5 bases, J shed 0 bases, and the junction held 9 bases outside the gene matches.

The table lists this clone with a count of one. The chain employs TRBV15 and TRBJ2-7; tentative D call: TRBD2 (5 bases). V lost 3 bases and J lost 5, with 14 bases in between. The CDR3 loop spans 14 amino acids. CDR1 is LNHNV, CDR2 YYDKDF, per germline (reference sequence). Written as DNA, the CDR3 is TGTGCCACCAGCAGGGGCGAGGGAAGGGACGAGCAGTACTTC. It is translated as CATSRGEGRDEQYF. The whole variable domain, filled in from reference TRBV15 and TRBJ2-7, reads DAMVIQNPRYQVTQFGKPVTLSCSQTLNHNVMYWYQQKSSQAPKLLFHYYDKDFNNEADTPDNFQSRRPNTSFCFLDIRSPGLGDTAMYLCATSRGEGRDEQYFGPGTRLTVT.

This clone appeared once. This sequence joins TRBV5-5 and TRBJ1-3; 8 bases are a match to TRBD1. Germline lookup yields CDR1 SGHKS and CDR2 YYEKEE (reference sequence). V lost 4 bases and J lost 4; bases outside the gene matches: 7. The CDR3 has 15 residues. The DNA of the CDR3 is TGTGCCAGCAGCCTATCGGACAGGGTCGGAAACACCATATATTTT. This codes for CASSLSDRVGNTIYF.

This rearrangement joins TRBV6-5 to TRBJ1-5; D unresolved. CDR3 length equals 13 residues. Germline lookup yields CDR1 MNHEY and CDR2 SVGAGI. Trimming took off 2 bases at V and 10 bases at J, with 12 bases between the two ends. The CDR3, as DNA: TGTGCCAGCAGTTACAGCGGAACGTTACCCCAGCATTTT. Residues: CASSYSGTLPQHF.

The rearrangement joins TRBV7-2 to TRBJ2-1; 7 bases are shared with TRBD2. The CDR3 runs 14 residues. The junction had 4 bases not matched to a gene; V was cut back by 1 base and J by 7 bases. CDR1 and CDR2 (germline): SGHTA, FQGNSA. The CDR3 sequence: CASSLGLAPNEQFF. The CDR3 coding sequence is TGTGCCAGCAGCTTAGGACTAGCTCCAAATGAGCAGTTCTTC.

CDR3 DNA sequence: TGTGCCAGCTCACCTGCGAACGCCTACGAGCAGTACTTC. Its translation is CASSPANAYEQYF. The V call is TRBV18, the J call TRBJ2-7; D remains unclear. V lost 3 bases and J 2 bases, leaving 8 bases between the germline ends. CDR1 is KGHSH, CDR2 LQKENI, per germline. The CDR3 consists of 13 residues.

This clone was counted a single time. This chain joins TRBV6-1 and TRBJ2-7, with 9 bases that match TRBD1. Germline-derived CDR1 and CDR2 are MNHNS and SASEGT. V lost 6 bases, J lost 1 base, and 1 base stayed unmatched. This CDR3 contains 13 residues. Here the CDR3 DNA reads TGTGCCAGCAGCGGGACAGGGTCCTACGAGCAGTACTTC. Translated: CASSGTGSYEQYF.

As concerns this clone: At the DNA level, this CDR3 is encoded by other sequences in the same sample as well. The V gene is TRBV7-2, the J gene TRBJ2-3; D not resolved. The CDR3 runs to 13 residues. Germline CDR1 and CDR2: SGHTA and FQGNSA. V dropped 1 base and J dropped 3 bases, with 5 bases sitting between them. The CDR3 coding sequence is TGTGCCAGCAGCTTAGGGGGTACAGATACGCAGTATTTT. Amino acids: CASSLGGTDTQYF.

V and J are TRBV2 and TRBJ2-3; 9 bases are shared with TRBD2. From germline, CDR1 is SNHLY and CDR2 FYNNEI. This CDR3 has 14 amino acids. Unmatched junction bases numbered 11, after V lost 11 bases and J lost 5 bases. The CDR3 DNA reads as TGTGCCCATAAGACTAGCGGAGAGGGAGATACGCAGTATTTT. Translating gives CAHKTSGEGDTQYF.

The V gene is TRBV5-6, the J gene TRBJ1-2; D uncertain. Germline loops: CDR1 SGHDT, CDR2 YYEEEE. V was trimmed by 1 base and J by 0 bases, leaving 10 bases between them. The CDR3 spans 15 residues. The CDR3 region is CASSLTPRPNYGYTF. The CDR3 nucleotides read TGTGCCAGCAGCTTGACTCCCAGGCCTAACTATGGCTACACCTTC.

About this clone itself: Other DNA sequences in the sample encode the same CDR3. The chain has TRBV18 and TRBJ2-3; TRBD2 matches at 11 bases. Germline CDR1 KGHSH, CDR2 LQKENI. V lost 1 base to trimming and J lost 3 bases; unmatched junction nucleotides: 0. This CDR3 is 15 amino acids long. The CDR3 sequence: CASSPLAGGTDTQYF. The CDR3 DNA is TGTGCCAGCTCACCACTAGCGGGGGGGACAGATACGCAGTATTTT.

The rearrangement joins TRBV7-2 to TRBJ2-5; D unclear. The V gene lost 2 bases and the J gene lost 5 bases, with 3 bases spanning the gap. There are 11 residues in the CDR3. Germline V gene sequence: CDR1 SGHTA, CDR2 FQGNSA. CDR3 residues: CASSLWETQYF. DNA of the CDR3: TGTGCCAGCAGCTTATGGGAGACCCAGTACTTC.